The clone carrying this TCR beta chain was seen once. What it recognizes is unknown. CDR1 and CDR2 (germline): SGHRS, YFSETQ. V was clipped by 4 bases and J by 5 bases, with 13 bases between them. The CDR3 has 14 residues. This sample was taken from a study of cytomegalovirus exposure and HLA in healthy donors. Turning to the study itself: Among the roughly 380 donors who were genotyped, around 77% fell in the genetic ancestry cluster that is associated with self-reported Caucasian donors. Regarding the study as a whole: Relative to equally common others, HLA-associated TCR beta chains showed greater clonal expansion in a later analysis. Links to common viral pathogens appeared, in a later analysis, for several of the most significant clusters. Earlier analysis yielded a pattern in which most TCR beta V segments were productive about 90% or about 30% of the time.

PCR amplification relied on 60 Vbeta primers (plus 13 Jbeta primers). Clones were read by immunoSEQ multiplex PCR, and TCRdb kept only the in-frame ones, dropping some. The data contain 150,000 to 200,000 clones, about three quarters of them singletons. The chain employs TRBV5-1 and TRBJ2-1; unclear D gene. This TCR was recovered from a female donor in good health and CMV-seronegative. Sequenced material: PBMCs. The DNA for the CDR3 is TGCGCCAGCAGCCCCCTGAACACAAACAATGAGCAGTTCTTC. Protein product: CASSPLNTNNEQFF.